This T cell receptor (beta chain) was found in a study of T cells in Graves' hyperthyroidism and ophthalmopathy (dated by TCRdb to between 2018 and 2020). About the study as a whole: Peripheral blood samples were taken at initial diagnosis, before any treatment was given. The 90 to 100 discovery patients were randomly divided into training and test sets at a 7:3 ratio. The study also compared thyroid tissue and blood T-cell repertoires from over 5 Graves' hyperthyroidism patients. An independent validation cohort of around 19 hyperthyroidism patients and 17 patients who later progressed to ophthalmopathy tested prospective prediction of ophthalmopathy. Once sampling was done, hyperthyroidism patients were given methimazole at a starting dose of 30 mg daily, whereas ophthalmopathy patients were given high-dose intravenous methylprednisolone. The paper describes TCR Vbeta CDR3 sequencing of around 140 peripheral blood samples, made up of fewer than 50 ophthalmopathy patients, around 73 hyperthyroidism patients and roughly 17 progressor patients. TCR V-J signatures able to tell the groups apart were searched for in a discovery cohort of approximately 95 patients, of whom more than 40 had Graves' ophthalmopathy and about 60 had stable Graves' hyperthyroidism.

This clonotype has a count of ten or more. Its specific antigen is unknown. Base qualities are not recorded, but no much larger clone differs from it by a single base. Ophthalmopathy patients had moderately to severely active disease, with a Clinical Activity Score of 3 or more, a NOSPECS grade of 4 or more, and a disease duration of less than 3 months. Exclusion was applied to patients with uncontrolled infections, other autoimmune diseases, pregnancy or lactation. Clinical symptoms, serum thyroxine and TRAb, thyroid ultrasound, and orbital computed tomography formed the basis for the diagnoses. PBMCs were isolated from roughly 10 ml of fresh peripheral blood by Ficoll-Paque density gradient centrifugation. Total RNA was extracted using Trizol reagent, and RNA quality was assessed on an Agilent 2100 Bioanalyzer. The CDR3 sequence holds 14 residues, the cysteine and phenylalanine included. CDR3 DNA is the only sequence kept; it has 42 bases, read in frame from the first base. In the germline V gene (reference sequence), CDR1 corresponds to MNHEY and CDR2 to SMNVEV. At the junction V is shortened by 6 bases and J by 11 bases; bases outside the gene matches: 10.

The research as a whole found: Most expanded thyroid clonotypes (frequency above 0.001) were also detected in blood, a finding suggesting that blood repertoires may reflect thyroid immune responses. In validation, progression to ophthalmopathy was predicted by the model with 70% to 71% sensitivity and 72% to 80% specificity, a median of approximately 6.5 months before onset. Ophthalmopathy was separated from stable hyperthyroidism by a 13 V-J signature model, with 85% to 90% sensitivity and 81% to 82% specificity obtained in cross-validation and 80%/75% obtained in testing. No statistical method was used to set the sample size in advance, and investigators knew the group allocation.

The TCR beta CDR3 regions were amplified from the RNA transcripts. The first round of RT-PCR for the TCR CDR3 was performed with the HTBI primer set and the Qiagen OneStep RT-PCR kit. Libraries were constructed in a second round of multiplex PCR, after which size selection and purification were performed. Libraries were sequenced paired-end with 100 bp reads on an Illumina HiSeq2000. Per the original workflow: SOAPnuke was used to process the raw data, throwing out any read that contained adapters or uncalled bases, had a mean Phred below 15, or lacked an exact constant-primer or identifier match. COPE v1.2.5 was used to merge the high-quality paired reads, and each unique nucleotide sequence was defined as a clonotype. MiTCR v1.1 was used to align clonotypes to the IMGT TRBV, TRBD and TRBJ reference segments. Analysis was restricted to V-J combinations with a frequency above 0.0001, which covered roughly 99% of repertoires. A TCS score was defined as the ratio of F50 (clonal expansion) to E x V (chaos), with BLOSUM62-based TCRdist applied between CDR3 peptides within each V-J. Welch's t-statistics and random forest reduced fewer than 600 V-J features to some 14, which were used in a naive Bayes classifier (R e1071). TCRdb applied fastp at Q25 and MiXCR to the public reads, then kept only in-frame beta chains. One record per CDR3 amino acid sequence lists the most common genes and DNA. V and J calls and clone size were set by TCRdb, not the authors. The sample profile shows roughly 640,000 distinct CDR3 sequences; approximately 15% of them were found once. Roughly 3.5% of the sample lies in the top ten.

Specimen: blood. This TCR came from a middle-aged woman with Graves' ophthalmopathy. The chain joins TRBV27 to TRBJ1-1, with 12 central nucleotides matching TRBD1. Here is the DNA: TGTGCCAGCAGCCGGGCGGGACAGGGGGCGGCTGCTTTCTTT. Translated, this is CASSRAGQGAAAFF.